This TCR beta chain was retrieved from a study of tumor and adjacent non-tumor tissue in lung cancer. Study at large: Stage I to III disease affected 9 to 10 men and 5 women aged about 31 to 80. Whole-study results and caveats: Compared with tumor, normal lung showed significantly lower TCR diversity.

As regards this clonotype: What it recognizes is unknown. This could be a read error, since a much larger clone is one nucleotide away.

The CDR3 covers 13 residues. The V gene's germline CDR1 is MNHNS and CDR2 SASEGT. Three rounds of nested PCR, following a modified ARM-PCR protocol, produced the TCRbeta library. TCRdb used MiXCR to reprocess the multiplex PCR reads, holding one entry per CDR3 protein. The data hold tens of thousands of distinct CDR3 sequences, with just over 65% observed a single time. No cell sorting was done before RNA was extracted from the tissue. The receptor's source is a man aged 55 to 69 with non-small cell lung cancer. Sequencing was performed on lung tumor tissue. The gene calls are TRBV6-1 and TRBJ2-1; the match to TRBD1 covers 8 bases. CDR3 loop: CTNGQGSYNEQFF. The CDR3, as DNA: TGTACCAATGGACAGGGCTCCTACAATGAGCAGTTCTTC.